The 4 T cell receptor beta chains in this list originate from one sample, sequenced in a study of T cells after posttransplantation cyclophosphamide. Busulfan-fludarabine conditioning, marrow transplant, and cyclophosphamide on days +3 and +4 were administered. The assay was immunoSEQ multiplex PCR, and TCRdb's table has in-frame clones only and misses some. Reported are some 10,000 clones, none seen only once; the ten largest carry roughly 14%. This sample comprised PBMCs, obtained after allogeneic stem cell transplant with posttransplant cyclophosphamide. The source of these receptors is a female patient in her thirties or forties who received an allogeneic stem cell transplant from a related donor, was CMV-positive, and had no GVHD. The T cells may come from the graft donor.

The rearrangement joins TRBV25-1 to TRBJ1-6; the match to TRBD1 covers 10 bases. Germline trimming cut 4 bases from V and 7 bases from J; bases unmatched to any gene: 1. The germline V gene has CDR1 MGHDK and CDR2 SYGVNS. The CDR3 totals 14 residues. The CDR3 region has the DNA TGTGCCAGCAGTGTGACAGGGGGCAATTCACCCCTCCACTTT. Protein: CASSVTGGNSPLHF.

This clone has a count of ten or more. The chain joins TRBV7-9 to TRBJ1-2, with D possibly TRBD1 on 6 matching bases. The V gene's germline CDR1 is SEHNR and CDR2 FQNEAQ (reference sequence). This CDR3 contains 14 residues. V shed 7 bases and J shed 1 base, with 13 bases lying between them. CDR3 protein: CASTADSLNYGYTF. The CDR3 DNA is TGTGCCAGCACCGCGGACAGCCTTAACTATGGCTACACCTTC.

The sample holds many counts of this clone. V gene TRBV19 combines with J gene TRBJ2-2, with D tentatively TRBD2 (6 bases). The germline CDR1 and CDR2 sequences are LNHDA and SQIVND (reference sequence). This CDR3 comprises 15 residues. Trimming shortened V by 5 bases and J by 3 bases, and 13 bases separated the two germline ends. CDR3: CASSYEGLHTGELFF. The CDR3 nucleotides are TGTGCCAGTAGTTACGAGGGACTGCACACCGGGGAGCTGTTTTTT.

The chain recombines TRBV18 with TRBJ2-5; 12 bases align to TRBD2. The end of the DNA fits TRBJ2-7 better, so the J call may be wrong. This CDR3 has 16 residues. The V gene's germline CDR1 is KGHSH and CDR2 LQKENI. This CDR3 reads CASSRQLAGGAYEQYF. The CDR3 nucleotides read TGTGCCAGCTCACGCCAACTAGCGGGGGGCGCCTACGAGCAGTACTTC.